Below, 18 T cell receptor beta chains from the same sample are listed, as sequenced in a study of cytomegalovirus exposure and HLA in healthy donors. Primers: 60 Vbeta forward and 13 Jbeta reverse. The protocol was immunoSEQ multiplex PCR, while the TCRdb copy is restricted to in-frame clones and leaves out a portion. The table lists under 200,000 clones, around 77% of them singletons, with about 2.4% in the top ten. The sequenced sample was PBMCs. The receptors originated from a man in his sixties in good health and CMV-seronegative.

This clone was counted between two and nine times. The genes are TRBV19 and TRBJ2-3; D unclear. Germline CDR1 and CDR2: LNHDA and SQIVND (reference sequence). The CDR3 totals 13 residues. With 1 base removed from V and 2 bases from J, the gap between germline ends came to 4 bases. CDR3 sequence: CASSIGLTDTQYF. CDR3 nucleotide sequence: TGTGCCAGTAGTATAGGACTCACAGATACGCAGTATTTT. The full variable domain, with the rest looked up from reference TRBV19 and TRBJ2-3, is DGGITQSPKYLFRKEGQNVTLSCEQNLNHDAMYWYRQDPGQGLRLIYYSQIVNDFQKGDIAEGYSVSREKKESFPLTVTSAQKNPTAFYLCASSIGLTDTQYFGPGTRLTVL.

CDR3 DNA: TGCAGCGTTACGACAGGGGGCTCCTACGAGCAGTACTTC. Translation: CSVTTGGSYEQYF. The chain couples TRBV29-1 to TRBJ2-7, with 9 bases matching TRBD1. CDR1 SQVTM and CDR2 ANQGSEA come from the germline V gene. The ends lost 5 bases at V and 0 bases at J; junction bases unmatched: 2. This CDR3 has 13 amino acids.

Written as DNA, the CDR3 is TGTGCCAGCAGCGTAGGCGGGCCTGCCTACGAGCAGTACTTC. It yields the protein CASSVGGPAYEQYF. The chain couples TRBV9 to TRBJ2-7, with D perhaps TRBD2 (5 bases). The germline V gene encodes CDR1 SGDLS and CDR2 YYNGEE. The V end was cut by 0 bases, the J end by 2 bases, with 9 bases between. The CDR3 has 14 amino acids.

The chain recombines TRBV19 with TRBJ2-1; D is ambiguous. The CDR3 runs to 15 residues. With 4 bases removed from V and 6 bases from J, the gap between germline ends came to 16 bases. Per the germline V gene, CDR1 is LNHDA and CDR2 is SQIVND (reference sequence). CDR3 in DNA: TGTGCCAGTAGTAATAGACTGACTCCACCCAATGAGCAGTTCTTC. Translation: CASSNRLTPPNEQFF.

The gene calls are TRBV2 and TRBJ1-1; perhaps TRBD1 as D (6 bases). CDR3 size: 14 residues. V lost 7 bases to trimming and J lost 0 bases, with 12 bases between them. CDR1 SNHLY and CDR2 FYNNEI come from the germline V gene. The CDR3 region has the DNA TGTGCCAGCACCTCCGGGACACTGAACACTGAAGCTTTCTTT. It yields the protein CASTSGTLNTEAFF.

This clone was recorded once. The chain employs TRBV7-2 and TRBJ2-7; weak D call: TRBD1 (5 bases). The V end lost 5 bases, the J end lost 4 bases, and 18 bases lay between the germline ends. This CDR3 contains 15 residues. Germline CDR1 and CDR2: SGHTA and FQGNSA. CDR3 amino acids: CASSPPQTRGYEQYF. Here the CDR3 DNA reads TGTGCCAGCAGCCCCCCCCAGACAAGGGGTTACGAGCAGTACTTC.

The CDR3 bases are TGTGCCAGCAGCTTCTGGAGGGGCGGGGGGAGAGATACGCAGTATTTT. It codes for CASSFWRGGGRDTQYF. The V call is TRBV5-4, the J call TRBJ2-3; 8 bases fit TRBD2. The V gene end was trimmed by 2 bases and the J gene end by 5 bases; junction bases not matched to a gene: 10. The CDR3 has 16 amino acids. Germline V lookup: CDR1 SGHNT, CDR2 YYREEE (reference sequence).

CDR3 bases: TGTGCCAGCTCACCACCAGCTAGCGGGAACTACGAGCAGTACTTC. Protein: CASSPPASGNYEQYF. V and J are TRBV18 and TRBJ2-7; 9 bases are shared with TRBD2. Germline lookup yields CDR1 KGHSH and CDR2 LQKENI. The CDR3 consists of 15 residues. Losses at the gene ends were 0 bases for V and 3 bases for J; bases not matched to a gene: 3.

The chain recombines TRBV7-9 with TRBJ2-5; 10 nucleotides match TRBD2. In germline, CDR1 is SEHNR, CDR2 FQNEAQ (reference sequence). This CDR3 is 15 amino acids long. V shed 0 bases and J 4 bases; nucleotides not matched to a gene: 2. The CDR3 loop reads CASSLASGRRETQYF. CDR3 in DNA: TGTGCCAGCAGCTTAGCTAGCGGGAGGAGAGAGACCCAGTACTTC.

The chain uses TRBV5-8 and TRBJ1-5; no firm D call. The germline gives CDR1 SGHTS, CDR2 YDEGEE. This CDR3 region has 14 residues. The V end was cut by 3 bases, the J end by 4 bases, with 11 bases between. The DNA of the CDR3 is TGTGCCAGCAGCTCCGGGTGGCGGAATCAGCCCCAGCATTTT. Translation: CASSSGWRNQPQHF.

V usage is TRBV19 and J usage is TRBJ2-5, with TRBD1 identical over 7 bases. V was clipped by 3 bases and J by 0 bases; unmatched bases: 4. Per germline, CDR1 LNHDA and CDR2 SQIVND (reference sequence). This CDR3 has 15 residues. Written as DNA, the CDR3 is TGTGCCAGTAGTATCCGCAGGGGGTACCAAGAGACCCAGTACTTC. Protein: CASSIRRGYQETQYF.

The chain carries TRBV9 and TRBJ2-2, with D unresolved. Looked up from germline, CDR1 is SGDLS and CDR2 is YYNGEE. CDR3 length: 15 amino acids. V dropped 0 bases and J dropped 3 bases, with 9 bases sitting between them. The CDR3 DNA reads TGTGCCAGCAGCGTAGCCGGTTCTTACACCGGGGAGCTGTTTTTT. Protein: CASSVAGSYTGELFF.

The CDR3 DNA reads as TGTGCCAGCAGCACCCAACAGGGGCTGGGGACTGAAGCTTTCTTT. It yields the protein CASSTQQGLGTEAFF. The chain carries TRBV5-4 and TRBJ1-1, with 7 nucleotides matching TRBD1. Germline-derived CDR1 and CDR2 are SGHNT and YYREEE (reference sequence). The V and J ends lost 4 bases and 5 bases, in that order; junction bases with no gene match: 11. CDR3 length: 15 amino acids.

The chain carries TRBV4-3 and TRBJ2-2, with a weak D call TRBD1 (7 bases). The ends were cut back, 2 bases at V and 5 bases at J, with 15 bases in the middle. Germline CDR1 and CDR2: LGHNA and YSLEER. This CDR3 is 16 amino acids long. CDR3 loop: CASSQQRQGGTGELFF. The CDR3, as DNA: TGCGCCAGCAGCCAACAAAGACAGGGAGGTACCGGGGAGCTGTTTTTT.

The chain carries TRBV6-5 and TRBJ2-2, with D perhaps TRBD2 (6 bases). Germline V gene sequence: CDR1 MNHEY, CDR2 SVGAGI. This CDR3 comprises 14 residues. The V gene lost 6 bases and the J gene lost 6 bases, with 14 bases spanning the gap. The DNA of the CDR3 is TGTGCCAGCAGCCGTAGACGGGACTCCGGGGAGCTGTTTTTT. It codes for CASSRRRDSGELFF.

The chain has TRBV9 and TRBJ2-7; 10 positions agree with TRBD2. Trimming removed 4 bases from V and 5 bases from J; junction bases left unmatched: 9. In germline, CDR1 is SGDLS, CDR2 YYNGEE. The CDR3 is made up of 15 amino acids. CDR3 region: CASSPSSGRHNEQYF. In DNA form, the CDR3 reads TGTGCCAGCAGCCCCTCTAGCGGGAGACACAACGAGCAGTACTTC.

The chain uses TRBV29-1 and TRBJ2-1; 9 nucleotides align to TRBD2. The CDR3 is 14 residues long. The germline V gene encodes CDR1 SQVTM and CDR2 ANQGSEA. V was clipped by 2 bases and J by 5 bases; unmatched bases: 4. CDR3 in amino acids: CSVETGTSHNEQFF. The CDR3 bases are TGCAGCGTTGAAACCGGGACTAGCCACAATGAGCAGTTCTTC.

This clone was observed a handful of times. This chain connects TRBV7-6 to TRBJ2-7, with D perhaps TRBD2 (6 bases). Germline values: CDR1 SGHVS, CDR2 FNYEAQ. V shed 1 base and J shed 4 bases, with 8 bases lying between them. The CDR3 sequence is 13 residues long. CDR3 amino acids: CASSLGDSYEQYF. Here the CDR3 DNA reads TGTGCCAGCAGCTTAGGGGACTCGTACGAGCAGTACTTC. Complete variable domain (other parts from reference TRBV7-6 and TRBJ2-7): GAGVSQSPRYKVTKRGQDVALRCDPISGHVSLYWYRQALGQGPEFLTYFNYEAQQDKSGLPNDRFSAERPEGSISTLTIQRTEQRDSAMYRCASSLGDSYEQYFGPGTRLTVT.